Here is one TCR beta chain with its context. This sample was taken from a study of control samples from healthy donors and cancer patients. V lost 5 bases and J lost 0; bases outside the gene matches: 6. The germline gives CDR1 KGHSH, CDR2 LQKENI. This CDR3 is 15 amino acids long. Method: immunoSEQ multiplex PCR; TCRdb's copy keeps in-frame clones and lacks some. The table includes 96,000 or so clones, about 92% detected once. The sample taken for sequencing was blood. The sequence was collected from a man between 18 and 29 years old in good health. The chain couples TRBV18 to TRBJ1-1; 7 bases are a match to TRBD1. CDR3 protein: CASSTRGQVNTEAFF. The DNA for the CDR3 is TGTGCCAGCTCAACTAGGGGGCAGGTGAACACTGAAGCTTTCTTT.